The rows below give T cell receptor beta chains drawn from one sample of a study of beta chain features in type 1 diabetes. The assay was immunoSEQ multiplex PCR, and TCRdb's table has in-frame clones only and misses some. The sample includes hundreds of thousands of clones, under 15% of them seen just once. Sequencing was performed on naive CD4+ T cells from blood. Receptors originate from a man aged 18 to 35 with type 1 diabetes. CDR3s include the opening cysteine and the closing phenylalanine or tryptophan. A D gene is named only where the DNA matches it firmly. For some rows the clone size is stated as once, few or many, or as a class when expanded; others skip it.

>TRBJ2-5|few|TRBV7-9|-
TGTGCCAGCAGTTGGGAGACCCAGTACTTC
CASSWETQYF
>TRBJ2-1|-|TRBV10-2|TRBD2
TGCGCCACCCTAGCGGGGGGCTCCTACAATGAGCAGTTCTTC
CATLAGGSYNEQFF
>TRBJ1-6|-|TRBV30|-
TGTGCCTGGAGGGGTGACACTGTGAATTCACCCCTCCACTTT
CAWRGDTVNSPLHF
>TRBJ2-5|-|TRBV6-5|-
TGTGCCAGCAGAGAACAGCAAGAGACCCAGTACTTC
CASREQQETQYF
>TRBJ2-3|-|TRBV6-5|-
TGTGCCAGCACTACGGGGGGCACAGATACGCAGTATTTT
CASTTGGTDTQYF
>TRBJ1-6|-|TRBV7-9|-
TGTGCCAGCAGCTTAGCGCCCGGCGGATCACCCCTCCACTTT
CASSLAPGGSPLHF
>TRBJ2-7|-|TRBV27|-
TGTGCCAGCAGGCCGCGTGGGCAGACCTACGAGCAGTACTTC
CASRPRGQTYEQYF
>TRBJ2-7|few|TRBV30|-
TGTGCCTGGAAGCTGAAGGCAGTTAAGGACGAGCAGTACTTC
CAWKLKAVKDEQYF
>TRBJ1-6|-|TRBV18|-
TGTGCCAGCTCACCACCGGGGCCGGTGGGGAATTCACCCCTCCACTTT
CASSPPGPVGNSPLHF
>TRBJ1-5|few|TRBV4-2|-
TGTGCCAGCAGCTCAACCGGGCCCCGGGAGCCCCAGCATTTT
CASSSTGPREPQHF
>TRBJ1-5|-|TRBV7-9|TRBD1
TGTGCCAGCAGCTACGACAGGGTACAGCCCCAGCATTTT
CASSYDRVQPQHF
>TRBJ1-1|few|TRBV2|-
TGTGCCAGCAGTTGGAGTTTGAACACTGAAGCTTTCTTT
CASSWSLNTEAFF
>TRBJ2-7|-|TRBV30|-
TGTGCCTGGGCGCGGTCCTACGAGCAGTACTTC
CAWARSYEQYF
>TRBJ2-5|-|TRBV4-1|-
TGCGCCAGCAGCCAAGACCGGCTGGAGACCCAGTACTTC
CASSQDRLETQYF
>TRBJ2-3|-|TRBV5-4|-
TGTGCCAGCAGCTCGAGTTATAGCACAGATACGCAGTATTTT
CASSSSYSTDTQYF
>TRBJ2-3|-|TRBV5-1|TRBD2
TGCGCCAGCAGCCCTGGACTAGCGGCTAGCACAGATACGCAGTATTTT
CASSPGLAASTDTQYF
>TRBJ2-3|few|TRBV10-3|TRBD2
TGTGCCATTCGGACTAGCGGGTTCACAGATACGCAGTATTTT
CAIRTSGFTDTQYF
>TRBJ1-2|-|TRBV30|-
TGTGCCAGACTCCAAGCCGGGACAACCCGGGGCTACACCTTC
CARLQAGTTRGYTF
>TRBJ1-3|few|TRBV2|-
TGTGCCAGCAGTGACCCAACCGGGAGACGACGCAACACCATATATTTT
CASSDPTGRRRNTIYF
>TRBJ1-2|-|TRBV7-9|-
TGTGCCAGCAGCTTAAGGGGGGATAACTATGGCTACACCTTC
CASSLRGDNYGYTF
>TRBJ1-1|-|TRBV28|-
TGTGCCACTCACGGGACACAGAACACTGAAGCTTTCTTT
CATHGTQNTEAFF
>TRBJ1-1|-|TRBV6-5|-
TGTGCCAGCAGCTCGCGGACCCTGAACACTGAAGCTTTCTTT
CASSSRTLNTEAFF
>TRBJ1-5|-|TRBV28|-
TGTGCCAGCACGGTAAATAGCAATCAGCCCCAGCATTTT
CASTVNSNQPQHF
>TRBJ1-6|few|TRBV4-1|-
TGCGCCAGCAGCCATCCCTTAGGTAATTCACCCCTCCACTTT
CASSHPLGNSPLHF
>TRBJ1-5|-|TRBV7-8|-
TGTGCCAGCAGCTGGGGGGCAGGGGTCAACAATCAGCCCCAGCATTTT
CASSWGAGVNNQPQHF
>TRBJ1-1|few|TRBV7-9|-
TGTGCCAGCAGCTTAGCGGACAAGGGAAAAGCTTTCTTT
CASSLADKGKAFF
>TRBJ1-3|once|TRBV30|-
TGTGCCTGGAGTGTAGGTCTGATCTCTGGAAACACCATATATTTT
CAWSVGLISGNTIYF
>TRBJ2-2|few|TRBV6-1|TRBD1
TGTGCCAGCAGTGTACGGGACAGGAACACCGGGGAGCTGTTTTTT
CASSVRDRNTGELFF
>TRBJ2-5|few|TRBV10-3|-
TGTGCCATCTCCCGACAGCAAGAGACCCAGTACTTC
CAISRQQETQYF
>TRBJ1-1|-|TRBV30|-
TGTGCCTGGAGCCGACAGACGGAAGCTTTCTTT
CAWSRQTEAFF
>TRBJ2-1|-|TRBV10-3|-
TGTGCCATCAGTGAGCTGGGGGAAACTCCCAATGAGCAGTTCTTC
CAISELGETPNEQFF
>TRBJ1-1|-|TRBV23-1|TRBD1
TGCGCCAGCAGTCACCCTACAGGGGTTACTGAAGCTTTCTTT
CASSHPTGVTEAFF
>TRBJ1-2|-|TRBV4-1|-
TGCGCCAGCAGCCAAGAGAGCAGCTCCTATGGCTACACCTTC
CASSQESSSYGYTF
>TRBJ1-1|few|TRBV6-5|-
TGTGCCAGCAGCCCTTCCCGGGACAACACTGAAGCTTTCTTT
CASSPSRDNTEAFF
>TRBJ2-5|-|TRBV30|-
TGTGCCTGGACCAAGATCGTGGAGACCCAGTACTTC
CAWTKIVETQYF
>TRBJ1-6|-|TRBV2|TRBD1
TGTGCCACCCTACCGGGACAGGGGGTTTCACCCCTCCACTTT
CATLPGQGVSPLHF
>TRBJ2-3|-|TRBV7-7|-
TGTGCTAGCAGCTTATCGCAGGTCGGCACAGATACGCAGTATTTT
CASSLSQVGTDTQYF
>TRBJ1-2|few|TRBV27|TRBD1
TGTGCCAGCAGCCTCCTCGGGACAGCTAACTATGGCTACACCTTC
CASSLLGTANYGYTF
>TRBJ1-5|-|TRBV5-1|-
TGCGCCAGCAGCTTGGAAGGGCGTAGCAATCAGCCCCAGCATTTT
CASSLEGRSNQPQHF
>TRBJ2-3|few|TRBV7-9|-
TGTGCCAGCGGCGGGGGACAGGCCACAGATACGCAGTATTTT
CASGGGQATDTQYF
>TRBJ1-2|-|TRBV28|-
TGTGCCAGCAGTGTCCGGGACGGAAACTTTAACTATGGCTACACCTTC
CASSVRDGNFNYGYTF
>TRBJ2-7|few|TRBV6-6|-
TGTGCCAGCAGTTACTCGACGGGGGGCCGAGACGAGCAGTACTTC
CASSYSTGGRDEQYF